The present T cell receptor (beta chain) was sequenced within a study of T cell repertoires in cytomegalovirus infection. Across the study: Both a matching HLA type and CMV infection were indicated by public TCR beta signatures. Study outcomes and limitations: Pooled public TCR beta family frequency picked out CMV carriers with the relevant HLA. The response measured ex vivo was dominated by TCR beta clonotypes (HLA-C-restricted and CMV-specific).

Turning to this clonotype: What it recognizes is unknown.

MiXCR, applied by TCRdb to the reads, yields one record per CDR3 protein. In the table there are approximately 630,000 distinct CDR3 sequences, around 24% of which are singletons. Germline V gene data show CDR1 as ENHRY and CDR2 as SYGVKD. V lost 6 bases, J lost 2 bases, and 9 bases stayed unmatched. The CDR3 runs to 15 residues. This chain joins TRBV10-3 and TRBJ1-2, with 7 positions matching TRBD1. This receptor was identified in a human donor in good health (CMV status not recorded). Some clones in this sample may be carry-over from other donors' samples. Sequencing was carried out using CD8+ T cells from PBMCs. The CDR3, as DNA: TGTGCCATCAGGACCGGGACAGAGTTAAACTATGGCTACACCTTC. It translates to CAIRTGTELNYGYTF.